A single sample gave rise to the 29 T cell receptor beta chains below, sequenced in a study of graft-versus-host responses after intestinal transplantation. Profiled with immunoSEQ multiplex PCR; TCRdb holds only in-frame clones, not every one. The sample has 6,400 or so clones; over 75% are singletons. Sequenced here: PBMCs, sampled about 80 days after transplant. These receptor sequences come from a human patient who received an intestinal transplant, so some T cells may come from the graft donor.

The chain links TRBV7-8 to TRBJ2-5; D may be TRBD1 or TRBD2 (6 bases each). V lost 3 bases, J lost 5 bases, and 22 bases lay in between. Germline V gene data show CDR1 as SGHVS and CDR2 as FQNEAQ. The CDR3 contains 17 residues. CDR3: CASSLSWGAHSGETQYF. The CDR3 DNA reads as TGTGCCAGCAGCTTGAGCTGGGGGGCGCACTCCGGGGAGACCCAGTACTTC.

This chain joins TRBV10-1 and TRBJ2-7, with 10 bases lining up with TRBD2. CDR1 and CDR2 from the germline V gene are WNHNN and SYGVQD (reference sequence). Losses at the gene ends were 5 bases for V and 4 bases for J; bases not matched to a gene: 8. This CDR3 has 15 residues. In nucleotides, the CDR3 is TGCGCCAGCAGTAAAACAGCGGGGGGGCGGTACGAGCAGTACTTC. The encoded protein is CASSKTAGGRYEQYF.

The chain uses TRBV7-2 and TRBJ2-6, with D unresolved. CDR3 length: 16 residues. Deletions cut 6 bases from V and 0 bases from J, with 12 bases between. Per the germline V gene, CDR1 is SGHTA and CDR2 is FQGNSA. This CDR3 reads CASRITDFSGANVLTF. CDR3 sequence (DNA): TGTGCCAGCAGGATAACAGACTTCTCTGGGGCCAACGTCCTGACTTTC.

This chain uses TRBV19 with TRBJ2-1; 7 bases align to TRBD2. The V gene end was trimmed by 3 bases and the J gene end by 0 bases; junction bases not matched to a gene: 5. CDR3 length: 16 residues. Germline values: CDR1 LNHDA, CDR2 SQIVND (reference sequence). CDR3 sequence reads: CASSIRAGHSYNEQFF. The CDR3 region has the DNA TGTGCCAGTAGTATCCGAGCGGGGCACTCCTACAATGAGCAGTTCTTC.

The gene calls are TRBV6-1 and TRBJ1-3, with unresolved D. Trimming stripped 4 bases from V and 0 bases from J, with 13 bases between. Germline V lookup: CDR1 MNHNS, CDR2 SASEGT. The CDR3 loop spans 16 amino acids. The CDR3 DNA sequence: TGTGCCAGCAGTGTCAGCAGTAGCCTCTCTGGAAACACCATATATTTT. Protein: CASSVSSSLSGNTIYF.

This chain uses TRBV27 with TRBJ2-1; TRBD2 is a possible D gene (6 bases). V was cut by 2 bases and J by 7 bases, with 15 bases left in between. CDR1 MNHEY and CDR2 SMNVEV come from the germline V gene (reference sequence). The CDR3 length is 15 residues. CDR3 loop: CASSLMASAMNEQFF. DNA of the CDR3: TGTGCCAGCAGTTTAATGGCTAGCGCGATGAATGAGCAGTTCTTC.

V usage is TRBV5-1 and J usage is TRBJ1-4; tentatively, D is TRBD1 (6 bases). Germline loops: CDR1 SGHRS, CDR2 YFSETQ. Between the trimmed V and J ends, which lost 2 bases and 8 bases, there was a span of 13 bases. CDR3 length: 14 residues. CDR3 DNA sequence: TGCGCCAGCAGCTTAATGGCAGGGGAGGAAAAACTGTTTTTT. Encoded protein: CASSLMAGEEKLFF.

The chain links TRBV5-6 to TRBJ2-5; D might be TRBD1 (6 bases). This CDR3 is 15 amino acids long. V was pared by 3 bases and J by 5 bases, with 17 bases between. Looked up from germline, CDR1 is SGHDT and CDR2 is YYEEEE. The CDR3 DNA reads TGTGCCAGCAGCTGGGGGCCGTATCGTAGGGAGACCCAGTACTTC. Translated: CASSWGPYRRETQYF.

Only one count was recorded for this clone. The chain uses TRBV7-8 and TRBJ2-3; 8 bases match TRBD2. With V trimmed by 5 bases and J by 4 bases, 11 bases remained unmatched. Germline values: CDR1 SGHVS, CDR2 FQNEAQ. The CDR3 length is 16 residues. CDR3 bases: TGTGCCAGCAGCCCCGGCTCTGGCGGGGGGTCAGATACGCAGTATTTT. It specifies CASSPGSGGGSDTQYF.

This chain joins TRBV19 and TRBJ2-7; 10 bases fit TRBD1. This CDR3 has 16 residues. V trimming: 1 base; J trimming: 3 bases; junction bases outside the gene matches: 6. The germline V gene encodes CDR1 LNHDA and CDR2 SQIVND (reference sequence). CDR3 sequence: CASSIGAGQGNYEQYF. The CDR3 DNA reads as TGTGCCAGTAGTATAGGGGCGGGACAGGGGAACTACGAGCAGTACTTC.

This chain joins TRBV5-6 and TRBJ1-6; the D is unclear. Germline V CDR1 and CDR2: SGHDT, YYEEEE. V shed 0 bases and J shed 2 bases, with 9 bases lying between them. The CDR3 sequence is 16 residues long. CDR3 sequence: CASSLAADPYNSPLHF. CDR3 bases: TGTGCCAGCAGCTTGGCGGCAGACCCCTATAATTCACCCCTCCACTTT.

The chain employs TRBV7-9 and TRBJ2-7; no definite D call. V dropped 8 bases and J dropped 2 bases, with 19 bases sitting between them. CDR1 SEHNR and CDR2 FQNEAQ come from the germline V gene (reference sequence). There are 15 residues in the CDR3. The CDR3 nucleotides are TGTGCCAGCGAACCGGTGACACCTAAGACCTACGAGCAGTACTTC. This translates into CASEPVTPKTYEQYF. Complete variable domain (other parts from reference TRBV7-9 and TRBJ2-7): DTGVSQNPRHKITKRGQNVTFRCDPISEHNRLYWYRQTLGQGPEFLTYFQNEAQLEKSRLLSDRFSAERPKGSFSTLEIQRTEQGDSAMYLCASEPVTPKTYEQYFGPGTRLTVT.

The CDR3 spells CASSQGTPNTGELFF. CDR3 bases: TGTGCCAGCAGCCAGGGGACTCCGAACACCGGGGAGCTGTTTTTT. The chain links TRBV7-2 to TRBJ2-2, with D perhaps being TRBD1 or TRBD2 (6 bases each). Germline CDR1 and CDR2: SGHTA and FQGNSA. The CDR3 has 15 residues. The V and J ends lost 5 bases and 0 bases respectively, with 10 bases between them.

This clone is a singleton in its sample. The chain combines TRBV6-6 with TRBJ1-5; weak D call: TRBD1 (5 bases). This CDR3 spans 16 amino acids. Germline V CDR1 and CDR2: MNHNY, SVGAGI (reference sequence). Between the trimmed V and J ends, which lost 1 base and 0 bases, there was a span of 10 bases. The CDR3 bases are TGTGCCAGCAGTTACTGGGGGGTATATAGCAATCAGCCCCAGCATTTT. As protein: CASSYWGVYSNQPQHF.

The rearrangement uses TRBV4-1 and TRBJ1-5; maybe TRBD1 (6 bases). With 0 bases removed from V and 8 bases from J, the gap between germline ends came to 8 bases. CDR3 size: 13 residues. CDR1 MGHRA and CDR2 YSYEKL come from the germline V gene. The CDR3 region is CASSQEQGKPQHF. The CDR3 DNA follows: TGCGCCAGCAGCCAAGAACAGGGAAAGCCCCAGCATTTT.

The gene calls are TRBV19 and TRBJ1-1; D is undetermined. Per germline, CDR1 LNHDA and CDR2 SQIVND (reference sequence). Trimming removed 3 bases at V and 4 bases at J, with 15 bases between. The CDR3 spans 15 residues. CDR3 nucleotides: TGTGCCAGTAGTATCTCTATGTCCCTGGGCACTGAAGCTTTCTTT. Its protein product is CASSISMSLGTEAFF.

J is TRBJ1-2 and V is TRBV7-8, with D tentatively TRBD1 (5 bases). Germline CDR1 reads SGHVS; CDR2 reads FQNEAQ. The CDR3 sequence is 13 residues long. V lost 4 bases to trimming and J lost 8 bases, with 14 bases between them. CDR3 in amino acids: CASSSPGTWGYTF. CDR3 nucleotide sequence: TGTGCCAGCAGCTCTCCAGGGACTTGGGGCTACACCTTC.

V is TRBV6-5 and J is TRBJ2-1, with D unresolved. CDR1 and CDR2 from the germline V gene are MNHEY and SVGAGI. The CDR3 has 15 amino acids. V lost 2 bases and J lost 8, with 16 bases in between. CDR3 protein: CASSYAARRADEQFF. CDR3 nucleotide sequence: TGTGCCAGCAGTTACGCGGCACGTCGTGCGGATGAGCAGTTCTTC.

This chain connects TRBV19 to TRBJ2-3; maybe TRBD1 (6 bases). Deletions cut 10 bases from V and 6 bases from J, with 14 bases between. Germline V gene sequence: CDR1 LNHDA, CDR2 SQIVND (reference sequence). The CDR3 is 12 residues long. The CDR3 DNA is TGTGCCACGACAGGCGATTGGGATACGCAGTATTTT. This encodes CATTGDWDTQYF.

This sequence joins TRBV4-3 and TRBJ2-6, with D possibly matching TRBD2 (6 bases). The CDR3 is 16 residues long. Germline loops: CDR1 LGHNA, CDR2 YSLEER. V dropped 5 bases and J dropped 0 bases, with 11 bases sitting between them. In DNA form, the CDR3 reads TGCGCCAGCAGCTCCCGGGAGCGCTCTGGGGCCAACGTCCTGACTTTC. Protein: CASSSRERSGANVLTF.

The chain employs TRBV10-3 and TRBJ1-5, with D tentatively TRBD1 (5 bases). The V and J ends lost 0 bases and 0 bases respectively, with 12 bases between them. The V gene's germline CDR1 is ENHRY and CDR2 SYGVKD. The CDR3 covers 17 residues. CDR3 residues: CAISESRGIVSNQPQHF. The CDR3 DNA reads as TGTGCCATCAGTGAGTCACGGGGGATTGTTAGCAATCAGCCCCAGCATTTT.

The chain recombines TRBV5-4 with TRBJ2-3; weak D call: TRBD1 (6 bases). The CDR3 consists of 15 residues. CDR1 is SGHNT, CDR2 YYREEE, per germline (reference sequence). V shed 0 bases and J shed 2 bases, with 10 bases lying between them. The CDR3: CASSLATGVTDTQYF. Here the CDR3 DNA reads TGTGCCAGCAGCTTGGCGACAGGAGTCACAGATACGCAGTATTTT.

CDR3 residues: CASSLTRGDYGYTF. Here the CDR3 DNA reads TGTGCCAGCAGTTTGACGAGGGGGGACTATGGCTACACCTTC. V is TRBV28 and J is TRBJ1-2; D possibly corresponds to TRBD1 (6 bases). This CDR3 is built from 14 residues. V lost 3 bases and J lost 3, with 11 bases in between. Germline values: CDR1 MDHEN, CDR2 SYDVKM.

The CDR3 nucleotides read TGCGCCAGCAGCCGGACCGACCACCGGGAGCTGTTTTTT. Protein: CASSRTDHRELFF. This chain links TRBV5-1 with TRBJ2-2; no clear D. The CDR3 sequence is 13 residues long. Germline V lookup: CDR1 SGHRS, CDR2 YFSETQ. Trimming left V 4 bases short and J 9 bases short, with 13 bases between.

This chain uses TRBV6-1 with TRBJ2-5, with TRBD2 matching 8 bases. In germline, CDR1 is MNHNS, CDR2 SASEGT. The CDR3 spans 15 residues. V lost 5 bases, J lost 3 bases, and 8 bases stayed unmatched. CDR3 bases: TGTGCCAGCAGTCAAACGGCGGGGGGAAAAGAGACCCAGTACTTC. This gives the protein CASSQTAGGKETQYF.

This chain uses TRBV6-6 with TRBJ2-2; D call uncertain. Trimming removed 8 bases at V and 1 base at J, with 11 bases between. The CDR3 contains 14 residues. Germline lookup yields CDR1 MNHNY and CDR2 SVGAGI (reference sequence). CDR3 loop: CASRRPGNTGELFF. The CDR3 DNA is TGTGCCAGCCGTCGGCCAGGGAACACCGGGGAGCTGTTTTTT.

The sample holds a few counts of this clone. The chain uses TRBV28 and TRBJ1-1; tentative D call: TRBD1 (5 bases). This CDR3 has 11 residues. Germline V gene lookup returns CDR1 MDHEN and CDR2 SYDVKM. V was shortened by 6 bases and J by 7 bases, with 9 bases between the two germline ends. CDR3 sequence: CASSRAVEAFF. The CDR3 DNA reads TGTGCCAGCAGCAGGGCTGTTGAAGCTTTCTTT.

CDR3 protein: CAWSPFDVYEQYF. The DNA of the CDR3 is TGTGCCTGGAGTCCTTTTGATGTCTACGAGCAGTACTTC. The chain employs TRBV30 and TRBJ2-7, with D unclear. Germline-derived CDR1 and CDR2 are GTSNPN and SVGIG (reference sequence). The CDR3 consists of 13 residues. V was pared by 2 bases and J by 3 bases, with 11 bases between.

CDR3 loop: CASRPPEGGSPAFF. The CDR3 region has the DNA TGTGCCAGCAGGCCCCCGGAGGGCGGATCCCCAGCTTTCTTT. V and J are TRBV28 and TRBJ1-1; D uncertain. The germline V gene has CDR1 MDHEN and CDR2 SYDVKM. The V end lost 6 bases, the J end lost 10 bases, and 21 bases lay between the germline ends. This CDR3 is 14 amino acids long.